A selection of T cell receptor beta chains follows, all from one sample in a study of human T cells and chemical hapten exposure. Each CDR3 protein is one row after TCRdb ran MiXCR on the RACE reads. This sample has 85,000 to 120,000 distinct CDR3 sequences, with approximately 12% found just once. The input for sequencing was whole blood, taken in connection with sensitization to the hapten diphenylcyclopropenone (DPC). These receptors all come from a woman in her 50s with alopecia areata. Some clones in this sample may be carry-over from other donors' samples. Both conserved end residues are part of each CDR3. The D gene is left open where the match is weak. The size entry is marked missing in some rows and otherwise reads once, few, many or a size class.

V	D	size	J	CDR3	DNA
TRBV10-1	.	many	TRBJ1-1	CASSDRTENTEAFF	TGCGCCAGCAGTGACCGGACAGAGAACACTGAAGCTTTCTTT
TRBV11-2	TRBD2	.	TRBJ2-7	CASSSITGLAYEQYF	TGTGCCAGCAGCTCGATTACCGGACTAGCCTACGAGCAGTACTTC
TRBV12-3/TRBV12-4	TRBD2	few	TRBJ2-1	CASSFSPGTSGASHYNEQFF	TGTGCCAGCAGTTTCTCCCCTGGGACTAGCGGGGCTTCTCACTACAATGAGCAGTTCTTC
TRBV20-1	.	few	TRBJ2-7	CSAISGEKPSYEQYF	TGCAGTGCTATTTCCGGAGAGAAACCTAGCTACGAGCAGTACTTC
TRBV18	.	few	TRBJ1-4	CASSPGSNEKLFF	TGTGCCAGCTCACCGGGTTCTAATGAAAAACTGTTTTTT
TRBV11-1	TRBD2	few	TRBJ2-3	CASSLWTSGTDTQYF	TGTGCCAGCAGCCTGTGGACTAGCGGCACAGATACGCAGTATTTT
TRBV18	.	many	TRBJ1-2	CASSPEGYGYTF	TGTGCCAGCTCACCGGAGGGCTATGGCTACACCTTC
TRBV14	.	few	TRBJ2-1	CASSQDVRDLIPHNEQFF	TGTGCCAGCAGCCAAGACGTGCGCGACCTCATCCCCCACAATGAGCAGTTCTTC
TRBV10-3	TRBD2	many	TRBJ2-5	CAIAGGRSGETQYF	TGTGCCATTGCGGGGGGGCGGAGTGGAGAGACCCAGTACTTC
TRBV6-2/TRBV6-3	.	many	TRBJ2-7	CASSYQGSAYEQYF	TGTGCCAGCAGTTACCAGGGAAGCGCCTACGAGCAGTACTTC
TRBV12-3/TRBV12-4	TRBD1	few	TRBJ1-5	CASSWDRTYSNQPQHF	TGTGCCAGCAGTTGGGACAGGACATATAGCAATCAGCCCCAGCATTTT
TRBV10-2	TRBD2	few	TRBJ2-5	CASSDTSGGGETQYF	TGCGCCAGCAGTGATACTAGCGGGGGCGGGGAGACCCAGTACTTC
TRBV11-2	.	.	TRBJ2-7	CASSQAELVVSEQYF	TGTGCCAGCAGCCAGGCGGAACTAGTGGTAAGCGAGCAGTACTTC
TRBV28	.	few	TRBJ2-4	CASSLTGSIQYF	TGTGCCAGCAGTTTAACGGGGAGCATTCAGTACTTC
TRBV11-2	.	.	TRBJ2-1	CASSPPEVGSLNEQFF	TGTGCCAGCAGCCCACCGGAGGTCGGGAGTCTCAATGAGCAGTTCTTC
TRBV28	.	.	TRBJ2-6	CASGFLSGANVLTF	TGTGCCAGCGGGTTCCTCTCTGGGGCCAACGTCCTGACTTTC
TRBV28	.	.	TRBJ1-5	CASSSGFQPQHF	TGTGCCAGCAGCTCAGGGTTTCAGCCCCAGCATTTT
TRBV12-3/TRBV12-4	TRBD2	.	TRBJ2-1	CASRTSAIFREQFF	TGTGCCAGCAGAACTAGCGCGATTTTTCGTGAGCAGTTCTTC
TRBV6-6	.	many	TRBJ2-6	CASSLRTAGANVLTF	TGTGCCAGCAGCCTTCGGACCGCTGGGGCCAACGTCCTGACTTTC
TRBV18	TRBD1	few	TRBJ1-2	CASSPLDRGGYTF	TGTGCCAGCTCACCACTGGACAGGGGAGGCTACACCTTC
TRBV5-3	.	.	TRBJ1-1	CARSLLWDKLNTEAFF	TGTGCCAGAAGCTTGCTTTGGGACAAACTGAACACTGAAGCTTTCTTT
TRBV2	TRBD2	many	TRBJ2-7	CASSGQTSGPYEQYF	TGTGCCAGCAGTGGACAGACTAGCGGACCCTACGAGCAGTACTTC